This is a list of T cell receptor beta chains from one sample in a study of blood T cell repertoires in COVID-19. The assay was immunoSEQ multiplex PCR, and TCRdb's table has in-frame clones only and misses some. The sample carries 150,000 or so clones, around 89% recorded once. Sequencing was performed on peripheral blood. These receptors all come from a man between 18 and 35 years old with COVID-19, enrolled during active disease. CDR3s include the opening cysteine and the closing phenylalanine or tryptophan. Fields, in order: J gene, V gene, clone size, D gene, CDR3 protein, CDR3 DNA. The D gene is left open where the match is weak. The size of a clone is reported for some rows only, either as once, few or many, or as a class for expanded clones.

J gene: TRBJ2-2
V gene: TRBV14
clone size: NA
D gene: TRBD1
CDR3 protein: CASSLWTGRRHGELFF
CDR3 DNA: TGTGCCAGCAGCCTGTGGACAGGGCGCCGGCACGGGGAGCTGTTTTTT

J gene: TRBJ2-5
V gene: TRBV5-6
clone size: NA
D gene: TRBD1
CDR3 protein: CASRPTGVQETQYF
CDR3 DNA: TGTGCCAGCAGACCGACAGGGGTCCAAGAGACCCAGTACTTC

J gene: TRBJ1-3
V gene: TRBV27
clone size: NA
D gene: NA
CDR3 protein: CASSSGQGSGNTIYF
CDR3 DNA: TGTGCCAGCAGTTCCGGCCAGGGGTCCGGAAACACCATATATTTT

J gene: TRBJ2-1
V gene: TRBV7-9
clone size: once
D gene: TRBD2
CDR3 protein: CASSLAQRLAAYNEQFF
CDR3 DNA: TGTGCCAGCAGCTTAGCGCAGCGACTAGCGGCCTACAATGAGCAGTTCTTC

J gene: TRBJ2-3
V gene: TRBV13
clone size: NA
D gene: NA
CDR3 protein: CASSLSQGTDTQYF
CDR3 DNA: TGTGCCAGCAGCTTAAGTCAGGGAACAGATACGCAGTATTTT

J gene: TRBJ1-1
V gene: TRBV7-9
clone size: NA
D gene: NA
CDR3 protein: CASSLVPPGSAEAFF
CDR3 DNA: TGTGCCAGCAGCTTAGTACCTCCAGGGTCGGCTGAAGCTTTCTTT

J gene: TRBJ2-7
V gene: TRBV12-3/TRBV12-4
clone size: NA
D gene: NA
CDR3 protein: CASSPTGIYEQYF
CDR3 DNA: TGTGCCAGCAGCCCGACAGGTATCTACGAGCAGTACTTC

J gene: TRBJ2-3
V gene: TRBV20-1
clone size: NA
D gene: NA
CDR3 protein: CSASFGAQYF
CDR3 DNA: TGCAGTGCTAGTTTCGGGGCGCAGTATTTT

J gene: TRBJ2-2
V gene: TRBV28
clone size: NA
D gene: TRBD2
CDR3 protein: CASSFSGNTGELFF
CDR3 DNA: TGTGCCAGCAGTTTTAGCGGGAATACCGGGGAGCTGTTTTTT

J gene: TRBJ2-1
V gene: TRBV3-1/TRBV3-2
clone size: few
D gene: TRBD2
CDR3 protein: CASSRGGGSGRGEQFF
CDR3 DNA: TGTGCCAGCAGCCGAGGAGGTGGTAGCGGGAGAGGAGAGCAGTTCTTC

J gene: TRBJ2-7
V gene: TRBV5-6
clone size: once
D gene: NA
CDR3 protein: CASSASGFGSEQYF
CDR3 DNA: TGTGCCAGCAGCGCATCAGGGTTCGGAAGCGAGCAGTACTTC

J gene: TRBJ2-1
V gene: TRBV3-1/TRBV3-2
clone size: few
D gene: TRBD1
CDR3 protein: CASRGQGGNEQFF
CDR3 DNA: TGTGCCAGCAGGGGACAGGGCGGCAATGAGCAGTTCTTC

J gene: TRBJ2-2
V gene: TRBV24-1
clone size: few
D gene: TRBD2
CDR3 protein: CATSALAGAGNTGELFF
CDR3 DNA: TGTGCCACCAGTGCACTAGCGGGAGCGGGAAACACCGGGGAGCTGTTTTTT

J gene: TRBJ2-7
V gene: TRBV24-1
clone size: NA
D gene: TRBD2
CDR3 protein: CATSAGGFYEQYF
CDR3 DNA: TGTGCCACCAGTGCCGGGGGGTTCTACGAGCAGTACTTC

J gene: TRBJ2-5
V gene: TRBV5-1
clone size: NA
D gene: NA
CDR3 protein: CASSLVGRETQYF
CDR3 DNA: TGCGCCAGCAGCTTGGTAGGGAGGGAGACCCAGTACTTC

J gene: TRBJ2-7
V gene: TRBV28
clone size: NA
D gene: TRBD1
CDR3 protein: CASRPGQGYEQYF
CDR3 DNA: TGTGCCAGCAGGCCCGGACAGGGTTACGAGCAGTACTTC

J gene: TRBJ2-7
V gene: TRBV12-3/TRBV12-4
clone size: NA
D gene: NA
CDR3 protein: CASSSLGYEQYF
CDR3 DNA: TGTGCCAGCAGCTCCCTCGGGTACGAGCAGTACTTC

J gene: TRBJ2-2
V gene: TRBV28
clone size: NA
D gene: TRBD2
CDR3 protein: CASNGGSSGQSGELFF
CDR3 DNA: TGTGCCAGCAACGGAGGATCTAGCGGGCAATCCGGGGAGCTGTTTTTT

J gene: TRBJ2-7
V gene: TRBV4-2
clone size: NA
D gene: NA
CDR3 protein: CASSQDGFYEQYF
CDR3 DNA: TGTGCCAGCAGCCAAGACGGGTTCTACGAGCAGTACTTC

J gene: TRBJ2-1
V gene: TRBV24-1
clone size: NA
D gene: NA
CDR3 protein: CATSGGGSSYNEQFF
CDR3 DNA: TGTGCCACCAGTGGTGGGGGGAGCTCCTACAATGAGCAGTTCTTC

J gene: TRBJ2-3
V gene: TRBV30
clone size: NA
D gene: TRBD1
CDR3 protein: CACHKQGGDTQYF
CDR3 DNA: TGTGCCTGTCATAAACAGGGGGGAGATACGCAGTATTTT

J gene: TRBJ1-3
V gene: TRBV30
clone size: NA
D gene: NA
CDR3 protein: CAWSLEYLGNTIYF
CDR3 DNA: TGTGCCTGGAGTTTGGAGTATTTAGGAAACACCATATATTTT

J gene: TRBJ2-1
V gene: TRBV10-3
clone size: NA
D gene: NA
CDR3 protein: CAISPENYNEQFF
CDR3 DNA: TGTGCCATCAGCCCGGAGAACTACAATGAGCAGTTCTTC

J gene: TRBJ1-1
V gene: TRBV9
clone size: once
D gene: NA
CDR3 protein: CASSPYTFLGTEAFF
CDR3 DNA: TGTGCCAGCAGCCCTTACACGTTTCTAGGAACTGAAGCTTTCTTT

J gene: TRBJ1-6
V gene: TRBV5-6
clone size: NA
D gene: NA
CDR3 protein: CASSLWSSPLHF
CDR3 DNA: TGTGCCAGCAGCTTATGGAGTTCACCCCTCCACTTT

J gene: TRBJ1-1
V gene: TRBV29-1
clone size: once
D gene: TRBD1
CDR3 protein: CSVLTGSTEAFF
CDR3 DNA: TGCAGCGTACTGACAGGGAGCACTGAAGCTTTCTTT

J gene: TRBJ1-4
V gene: TRBV7-8
clone size: NA
D gene: NA
CDR3 protein: CASSLVVERGRDEKLFF
CDR3 DNA: TGTGCCAGCAGCTTAGTAGTGGAGCGAGGGAGGGATGAAAAACTGTTTTTT

J gene: TRBJ2-7
V gene: TRBV15
clone size: NA
D gene: TRBD2
CDR3 protein: CATSKELAESYEQYF
CDR3 DNA: TGTGCCACCAGCAAGGAACTAGCGGAATCCTACGAGCAGTACTTC

J gene: TRBJ2-2
V gene: TRBV28
clone size: NA
D gene: TRBD1
CDR3 protein: CASSSDREDTGELFF
CDR3 DNA: TGTGCCAGCAGTTCGGACAGGGAGGACACCGGGGAGCTGTTTTTT

J gene: TRBJ2-7
V gene: TRBV29-1
clone size: once
D gene: NA
CDR3 protein: CSVGPRAGPYEQYF
CDR3 DNA: TGCAGCGTTGGACCGCGGGCTGGCCCCTACGAGCAGTACTTC

J gene: TRBJ2-1
V gene: TRBV6-6
clone size: NA
D gene: NA
CDR3 protein: CASSTRDGEQFF
CDR3 DNA: TGTGCCAGCAGCACTAGAGACGGTGAGCAGTTCTTC

J gene: TRBJ2-1
V gene: TRBV18
clone size: NA
D gene: TRBD2
CDR3 protein: CASSPPKVRGLAGHKSYNEQFF
CDR3 DNA: TGTGCCAGCTCACCACCGAAAGTTAGGGGACTAGCGGGACACAAAAGTTACAATGAGCAGTTCTTC

J gene: TRBJ2-4
V gene: TRBV7-2
clone size: NA
D gene: NA
CDR3 protein: CASSLEGTKNIQYF
CDR3 DNA: TGTGCCAGCAGCTTAGAGGGGACCAAAAACATTCAGTACTTC

J gene: TRBJ1-1
V gene: TRBV2
clone size: NA
D gene: NA
CDR3 protein: CASSEVTENTEAFF
CDR3 DNA: TGTGCCAGCAGTGAAGTCACAGAGAACACTGAAGCTTTCTTT

J gene: TRBJ2-1
V gene: TRBV19
clone size: NA
D gene: NA
CDR3 protein: CASSIAELSDNEQFF
CDR3 DNA: TGTGCCAGTAGTATTGCGGAACTTAGCGACAATGAGCAGTTCTTC

J gene: TRBJ1-1
V gene: TRBV29-1
clone size: NA
D gene: NA
CDR3 protein: CSVGGRATEVAFF
CDR3 DNA: TGCAGCGTTGGGGGCAGGGCGACTGAGGTAGCTTTCTTT

J gene: TRBJ2-5
V gene: TRBV29-1
clone size: NA
D gene: NA
CDR3 protein: CSVEDLTAPYQETQYF
CDR3 DNA: TGCAGCGTTGAAGATTTAACCGCGCCCTACCAAGAGACCCAGTACTTC

J gene: TRBJ2-3
V gene: TRBV9
clone size: NA
D gene: TRBD1
CDR3 protein: CASSAGQGRTDTQYF
CDR3 DNA: TGTGCCAGCAGCGCCGGACAGGGTCGCACAGATACGCAGTATTTT

J gene: TRBJ2-3
V gene: TRBV7-3
clone size: NA
D gene: NA
CDR3 protein: CASSVDGLPQTDTQYF
CDR3 DNA: TGTGCCAGCAGCGTTGACGGACTACCCCAGACAGATACGCAGTATTTT

J gene: TRBJ2-5
V gene: TRBV13
clone size: NA
D gene: TRBD2
CDR3 protein: CASSLGLAGVETQYF
CDR3 DNA: TGTGCCAGCAGCTTAGGACTAGCGGGAGTAGAGACCCAGTACTTC

J gene: TRBJ2-7
V gene: TRBV9
clone size: NA
D gene: NA
CDR3 protein: CASSVVEGSYEQYF
CDR3 DNA: TGTGCCAGCAGCGTAGTTGAGGGCTCCTACGAGCAGTACTTC

J gene: TRBJ1-5
V gene: TRBV19
clone size: NA
D gene: TRBD1
CDR3 protein: CASSIFLRDRDQPQHF
CDR3 DNA: TGTGCCAGTAGTATTTTTTTGCGGGACAGGGATCAGCCCCAGCATTTT

J gene: TRBJ2-4
V gene: TRBV4-3
clone size: NA
D gene: NA
CDR3 protein: CASSQDGAGPRNIQYF
CDR3 DNA: TGCGCCAGCAGCCAAGATGGGGCCGGGCCTCGGAACATTCAGTACTTC

J gene: TRBJ2-1
V gene: TRBV6-6
clone size: NA
D gene: NA
CDR3 protein: CASSYVYNEQFF
CDR3 DNA: TGTGCCAGCAGTTACGTATACAATGAGCAGTTCTTC